This T cell receptor (beta chain) is from a study of shared clonotypes between healthy human individuals. Donors comprised only Caucasian adults living in Nashville, Tennessee. Germline loops: CDR1 MDHEN, CDR2 SYDVKM. Trimming took 3 bases from V and 4 from J, leaving 7 bases between them. The CDR3 has 12 residues. Method: immunoSEQ multiplex PCR; TCRdb's copy keeps in-frame clones and lacks some. The sample lists hundreds of thousands of clones; about 80% were seen once. About this clone: As yet, its antigen is unknown. Other DNA variants within this sample encode the same CDR3.

Whole-study findings and limits: Owing to a small donor count, the genetic and exposure-history diversity represented was limited. Among a handful of donors, approximately 5% of naive CD4 clonotypes were found in common.

Sequenced: memory CD4+ T cells sorted from blood. Sample subset: CD45RA-negative fraction. The chain links TRBV28 to TRBJ2-7; D gene ambiguous. The clonotype comes from a woman aged 30 to 39 in good health. The CDR3 sequence is CASSLWSYEQYF. The CDR3 bases are TGTGCCAGCAGTTTGTGGTCATACGAGCAGTACTTC.